The TCR beta chain described here comes from a study of blood T cells in healthy people across ages. Study-level findings and limits: Roughly linear age-related decline in beta diversity appeared, significant by age around 42. Expanded clonotype changes were possibly confounded by unknown donor CMV status.

The V gene lost 0 bases and the J gene lost 5 bases, with 13 bases spanning the gap. CDR3 length: 15 residues. The germline CDR1 and CDR2 sequences are LNHNV and YYDKDF (reference sequence). Donors were healthy Caucasian individuals from Russia aged about 6 to 90. To note about this clonotype: As yet, its antigen is unknown.

Primers used in a second PCR of about 6 to 11 cycles were a sample-barcoded 5' primer and a J-beta primer mix. Sequencing recovered at least 2.5 million CDR3-containing paired-end reads from each sample. TCRdb analysed the 5' RACE reads with MiXCR anew, one entry per CDR3 protein. Of around 800,000 distinct CDR3 sequences in the sample, roughly 50% were seen once. Sequencing was performed on blood. V gene TRBV15 combines with J gene TRBJ2-5, with D unclear. The clonotype originates from a man of 80 years or more in good health. CDR3 protein: CATSRDRGFQETQYF. In DNA form, the CDR3 reads TGTGCCACCAGCAGAGATCGTGGGTTTCAGGAGACCCAGTACTTC.